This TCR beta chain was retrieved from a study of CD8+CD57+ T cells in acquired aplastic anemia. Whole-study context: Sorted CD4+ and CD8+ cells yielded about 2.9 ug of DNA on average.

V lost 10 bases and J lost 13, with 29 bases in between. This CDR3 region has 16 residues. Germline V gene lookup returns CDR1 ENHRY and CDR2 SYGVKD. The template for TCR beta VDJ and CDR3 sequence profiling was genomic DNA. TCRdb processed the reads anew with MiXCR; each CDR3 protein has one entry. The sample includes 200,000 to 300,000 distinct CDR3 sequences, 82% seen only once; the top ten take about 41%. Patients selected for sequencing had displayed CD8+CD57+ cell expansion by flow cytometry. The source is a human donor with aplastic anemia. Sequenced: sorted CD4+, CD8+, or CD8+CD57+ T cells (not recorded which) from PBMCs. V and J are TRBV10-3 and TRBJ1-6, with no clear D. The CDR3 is CASRQPRTEHNPPLHF. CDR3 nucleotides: TGTGCCAGCAGACAACCGAGGACGGAACACAATCCGCCCCTCCACTTT.